This TCR beta chain was sequenced in a study of blood T cell repertoires in COVID-19. As originally analysed: Quantification of nucleated cells was approximated via reference gene primer amplification. Data came from immunoSEQ multiplex PCR; TCRdb stores just in-frame clones and leaves some out. The DNA was the basis for D and trimming; V, J and clone size are from that table. The data hold more than 250,000 clones, with roughly 80% observed a single time. The V gene lost 3 bases and the J gene lost 13 bases, with 16 bases spanning the gap. The CDR3 is made up of 14 amino acids. Germline values: CDR1 LNHDA, CDR2 SQIVND (reference sequence).

The receptor was derived from a man aged 40-55 years who had been exposed to COVID-19. Material for sequencing was PBMCs or T cells enriched from blood (not recorded which). This chain uses TRBV19 with TRBJ1-6; D is possibly TRBD1 (6 bases). Written as DNA, the CDR3 is TGTGCCAGTAGTATCGCGGGGGGCGGTCAGCCCCTCCACTTT. Protein: CASSIAGGGQPLHF. Combining the CDR3 with reference TRBV19 and TRBJ1-6 gives the whole variable domain DGGITQSPKYLFRKEGQNVTLSCEQNLNHDAMYWYRQDPGQGLRLIYYSQIVNDFQKGDIAEGYSVSREKKESFPLTVTSAQKNPTAFYLCASSIAGGGQPLHFGNGTRLTVT.